Below, 8 T cell receptor beta chains from the same sample are listed, as sequenced in a study of T cells after yellow fever vaccination (dated by TCRdb to about 2019). The treatment or condition label for this specimen denotes: live attenuated yellow fever vaccine strain. The library was made by 5' RACE. Sequencing was performed on an Illumina NovaSeq 6000. The public sequencing data were trimmed at Q25 with fastp and processed into clonotypes with MiXCR by TCRdb, which kept only in-frame beta chains. Under each unique CDR3 protein, matching rows form one entry showing the most common genes and DNA. The sample includes about 300,000 distinct CDR3 sequences, with approximately 8% observed a single time. Approximately 3.3% of the sample lies in the top ten. Sequencing used CD4+ T cells sorted from PBMCs, obtained 5 days after the yellow fever booster vaccination. The receptors derive from a man younger than 35 who received the YFV17D yellow fever vaccine.

The gene calls are TRBV7-2 and TRBJ2-3, with D uncertain. CDR1 is SGHTA, CDR2 FQGNSA, per germline. CDR3 length equals 14 residues. The germline V and J ends were trimmed by 1 base and 2 bases, with 7 bases remaining between them. As DNA, the CDR3 is TGTGCCAGCAGCTTAGACGCCTACACAGATACGCAGTATTTT. This gives the protein CASSLDAYTDTQYF.

The V call is TRBV11-2, the J call TRBJ2-7, with TRBD2 matching 9 bases. This CDR3 region has 16 residues. CDR1 is SGHAT, CDR2 FQNNGV, per germline. V was pared by 5 bases and J by 5 bases, with 13 bases of the junction left unmatched. The CDR3 DNA follows: TGTGCCAGCAGCCCGATTGGGCGGGGGGGAGGAAACGAGCAGTACTTC. Protein: CASSPIGRGGGNEQYF.

The sample holds a few counts of this clonotype. This chain uses TRBV11-2 with TRBJ1-2, with D possibly matching TRBD1 (5 bases). V was pared by 5 bases and J by 0 bases, with 22 bases between. The germline gives CDR1 SGHAT, CDR2 FQNNGV. This CDR3 is built from 18 residues. CDR3 protein: CASSRLTLTGTTNYGYTF. CDR3 sequence (DNA): TGTGCCAGCAGCCGATTAACCCTAACAGGAACGACTAACTATGGCTACACCTTC.

The chain joins TRBV28 to TRBJ2-3; D uncertain. Germline V lookup: CDR1 MDHEN, CDR2 SYDVKM. V was trimmed by 6 bases and J by 14 bases, leaving 12 bases between them. The CDR3 runs 10 residues. This chain's CDR3 is CASRGPSAYF. As DNA, the CDR3 is TGTGCCAGCAGAGGGCCCAGCGCGTATTTT.

In this sample, this clonotype turned up a few times. The rearrangement links TRBV6-5 to TRBJ2-3, with TRBD2 identical over 7 bases. The CDR3 consists of 15 residues. Germline V gene data show CDR1 as MNHEY and CDR2 as SVGAGI. Unmatched junction bases numbered 7, after V lost 6 bases and J lost 1 base. CDR3 DNA: TGTGCCAGCAGCCCCGCCGCGGGGGGCACAGATACGCAGTATTTT. Translation gives CASSPAAGGTDTQYF.

V gene TRBV7-2 combines with J gene TRBJ1-2; D gene ambiguous. CDR1 is SGHTA, CDR2 FQGNSA, per germline. This CDR3 contains 14 residues. Trimming shortened V by 5 bases and J by 1 base, and 11 bases separated the two germline ends. CDR3 sequence (DNA): TGTGCCAGCAGCCGTGGCGTTCATAACTATGGCTACACCTTC. Encoded protein: CASSRGVHNYGYTF.

The CDR3 DNA reads as TGTGCCAGCAGTTACTCCGGACAGGGACTCACTGAAGCTTTCTTT. Amino acid sequence: CASSYSGQGLTEAFF. The V and J genes are TRBV6-5 and TRBJ1-1, with 8 bases lining up with TRBD1. V shed 0 bases, J shed 4 bases, and the junction held 4 bases outside the gene matches. CDR3 size: 15 residues. Germline V gene data show CDR1 as MNHEY and CDR2 as SVGAGI.

This clonotype was detected only a few times. V usage is TRBV19 and J usage is TRBJ2-1; no definite D call. V shed 6 bases and J shed 6 bases, with 9 bases lying between them. Germline V gives CDR1 LNHDA, CDR2 SQIVND (reference sequence). CDR3 size: 12 residues. The CDR3 protein is CASRTPPNEQFF. CDR3 bases: TGTGCCAGTAGGACACCACCCAATGAGCAGTTCTTC.